Here is one T cell receptor beta chain with its context. Its antigen is unknown. Blood sampling was done at baseline, cycle 4 day 1, and cycle 7 day 1. The data belong to a study of OX40 agonist ivuxolimab in advanced cancers. About the study: Ivuxolimab, an antibody acting as an agonist of OX40 (CD134), was used to treat patients. Having had anti-PD-1, anti-PD-L1 or anti-CTLA-4 therapy before was allowed, and over 35% had some. Study-wide points: The CD4+ and CD8+ T cells in the blood had expanded clonally by week 6 at 0.1 to 3.0 mg/kg.

Data came from immunoSEQ multiplex PCR; TCRdb stores just in-frame clones and leaves some out. Of 55,000 to 80,000 clones in the sample, around four fifths are singletons; the top ten hold about 2.4%. CDR3 length equals 14 residues. The germline V gene has CDR1 LNHDA and CDR2 SQIVND (reference sequence). This TCR was recovered from an adult with an advanced solid tumor such as melanoma, head and neck, liver or kidney cancer. V gene TRBV19 combines with J gene TRBJ2-5; a possible D gene is TRBD1 (6 bases). TRBJ2-7 explains the end of the DNA better; the J call may be wrong. The sequenced sample was CD4+ or CD8+ T cells sorted from blood, obtained in a trial of the OX40 agonist ivuxolimab. The CDR3 reads CASSSPDRSYEQYF. CDR3 bases: TGTGCCAGTAGCAGTCCTGACAGGTCCTACGAGCAGTACTTC.